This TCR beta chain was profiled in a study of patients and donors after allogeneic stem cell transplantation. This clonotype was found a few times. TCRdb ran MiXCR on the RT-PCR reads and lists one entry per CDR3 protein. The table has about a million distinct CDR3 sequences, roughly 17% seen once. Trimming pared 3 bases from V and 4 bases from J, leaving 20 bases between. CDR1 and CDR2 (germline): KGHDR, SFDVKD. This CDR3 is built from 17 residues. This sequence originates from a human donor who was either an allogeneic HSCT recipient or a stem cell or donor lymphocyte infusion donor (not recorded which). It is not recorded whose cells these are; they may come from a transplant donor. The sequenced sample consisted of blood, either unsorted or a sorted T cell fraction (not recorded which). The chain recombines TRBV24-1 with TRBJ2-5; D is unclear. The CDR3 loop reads CATSDPRLGDLGETQYF. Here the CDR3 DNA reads TGTGCCACCAGTGATCCTCGACTTGGAGACTTAGGAGAGACCCAGTACTTC.